This T cell receptor beta chain was sequenced in a study of breast tumors, draining lymph nodes, adjacent tissues. Concerning this clonotype: Antigen unknown.

The V and J ends lost 5 bases and 2 bases, in that order; junction bases with no gene match: 7. The CDR3 totals 15 residues. CDR1 is SGHTA, CDR2 FQGNSA, per germline. Each CDR3 protein is one row after TCRdb ran MiXCR on the multiplex PCR reads. The table lists over 150,000 distinct CDR3 sequences, 25% to 40% of them singletons. Samples came from axillary lymph nodes draining the breast cancer. Study-level results: Compared with basal-like, luminal-like tumors shared significantly more repertoire with nontumor tissue. Tumors had less TCR diversity than lymph nodes, more than nontumor tissue. Data fit most tumor T cells coming from lymph node, expanding in tumor. Data only fit, rather than demonstrated, lymph node origin of most tumor T cells.

This sequence joins TRBV7-2 and TRBJ2-3; 7 nucleotides line up with TRBD2. Source material: axillary lymph node tissue. The clonotype was recovered from a female donor with breast cancer. Some clones in this sample may be carry-over from other donors' samples. The CDR3 nucleotides are TGTGCCAGCAGCACAAGCGGGGCATACACAGATACGCAGTATTTT. Its protein product is CASSTSGAYTDTQYF.